This is a list of T cell receptor beta chains from one sample in a study of T-cell reconstitution after alpha-beta-depleted transplantation in children. Each CDR3 protein gets one entry after TCRdb re-called the PCR reads with MiXCR. In the table there are 750,000 to 950,000 distinct CDR3 sequences, around 15% of which are singletons. The input for sequencing was PBMCs, mostly from graft donor cells, taken 360 days after TCRalphabeta/CD19-depleted stem cell transplant. These receptors were collected from a male patient younger than 18 who had a stem cell transplant for acute lymphoblastic leukemia, so the T cells may come from the graft donor. CDR3s include the opening cysteine and the closing phenylalanine or tryptophan. D genes are given only for firm matches. Only part of the rows carry a size: once, few, many, or a class if the clone is expanded.

. | TRBJ1-5 | TRBV20-1 | . | TGCAGTGCTTTCATCGGCAATCAGCCCCAGCATTTT | CSAFIGNQPQHF
. | TRBJ1-5 | TRBV6-5 | few | TGTGCCAGCACCAAATCGTGGCAGAGCAATCAGCCCCAGCATTTT | CASTKSWQSNQPQHF
. | TRBJ1-5 | TRBV6-5 | few | TGTGCCAGCAGATCCTCGGGATGGGATCAGCCCCAGCATTTT | CASRSSGWDQPQHF
. | TRBJ2-1 | TRBV19 | . | TGTGCCAGTAGTGGGAGCAGGGGTAATGAGCAGTTCTTC | CASSGSRGNEQFF
TRBD2 | TRBJ2-1 | TRBV4-2 | . | TGTGCCAGCAGCCAAGATGGGGCGGGAGCCTACAATGAGCAGTTCTTC | CASSQDGAGAYNEQFF
. | TRBJ1-3 | TRBV29-1 | . | TGCAGCGTTGAAGGGACCAGGGGAGCAGGAAACACCATATATTTT | CSVEGTRGAGNTIYF
. | TRBJ2-7 | TRBV29-1 | few | TGCAGCGTTGAACGATCTTTGGGGGTCGCCTACGAGCAGTACTTC | CSVERSLGVAYEQYF
TRBD1 | TRBJ2-7 | TRBV20-1 | few | TGCAGTGCTCCGTACCGGGACAGGGGTCAAGGGGAGCAGTACTTC | CSAPYRDRGQGEQYF
. | TRBJ2-1 | TRBV19 | . | TGTGCCAGTAGTAGGTCTACCGCGGCCTATGTTGATGAGCAGTTCTTC | CASSRSTAAYVDEQFF
. | TRBJ2-2 | TRBV24-1 | few | TGTGCCACCAGTGGGGGCCTCGGGGAGCTGTTTTTT | CATSGGLGELFF
. | TRBJ1-1 | TRBV4-2 | . | TGTGCCAGCAGCCAAGGGGGACGGTACACTGAAGCTTTCTTT | CASSQGGRYTEAFF
. | TRBJ2-7 | TRBV5-5 | . | TGTGCCAGCAGCTTGGTCTGGGCACTCCACTCAACGGGGGAGCAGTACTTC | CASSLVWALHSTGEQYF
TRBD1 | TRBJ1-1 | TRBV9 | many | TGTGCCAGCAGCGCCTCGACAGGGGCTACTGAAGCTTTCTTT | CASSASTGATEAFF
. | TRBJ1-5 | TRBV12-3/TRBV12-4 | . | TGTGCCAGCAGTTTTGGGCGGAGGAATCAGCCCCAGCATTTT | CASSFGRRNQPQHF
TRBD1 | TRBJ2-3 | TRBV24-1 | few | TGTGCCACCAGTGACTCGGACCAGGGGGCTATAGATACGCAGTATTTT | CATSDSDQGAIDTQYF